What follows are 14 T cell receptor beta chains derived from one specimen sequenced in a study of blood T cell repertoires in COVID-19. Only in-frame clones appear in the TCRdb table, and some are missing; sequencing was by immunoSEQ multiplex PCR. Of approximately 68,000 clones listed, 70% to 85% are singletons. The material sequenced was peripheral blood. The receptors were gathered from a woman aged 45-59 years with acute or convalescent COVID-19.

The rearrangement links TRBV29-1 to TRBJ2-1, with D maybe TRBD2 (7 bases). Trimming took 2 bases from V and 7 from J, leaving 9 bases between them. In germline, CDR1 is SQVTM, CDR2 ANQGSEA. CDR3 length: 12 residues. In DNA, the CDR3 is TGCAGCGTTGAAAAGGGGGGGAATGAGCAGTTCTTC. Its translation: CSVEKGGNEQFF.

By proportion, this clone is medium-sized. This sequence joins TRBV14 and TRBJ2-7, with 7 bases that match TRBD1. V dropped 5 bases and J dropped 6; count of bases not matched to a gene: 13. The CDR3 contains 15 residues. Germline lookup yields CDR1 SGHDN and CDR2 FVKESK. CDR3 in amino acids: CASSNLRDSGGEQYF. As DNA, the CDR3 is TGTGCCAGCAGCAATCTAAGGGACAGTGGTGGCGAGCAGTACTTC.

The rearrangement joins TRBV6-6 to TRBJ1-5; D gene unclear. The CDR3 extends over 16 amino acids. V lost 2 bases to trimming and J lost 0 bases, with 11 bases between them. Germline CDR1 is MNHNY and CDR2 is SVGAGI (reference sequence). The CDR3 here is CASSYGPAYSNQPQHF. DNA for the CDR3: TGTGCCAGCAGTTACGGGCCGGCGTATAGCAATCAGCCCCAGCATTTT.

This chain uses TRBV18 with TRBJ1-2, with D uncertain. The ends were cut back, 3 bases at V and 8 bases at J, with 19 bases in the middle. CDR3 length: 15 amino acids. Germline CDR1 reads KGHSH; CDR2 reads LQKENI. The CDR3 sequence: CASSPSGLEGRGYTF. The CDR3 DNA reads as TGTGCCAGCTCACCCTCTGGTTTAGAGGGTCGGGGCTACACCTTC.

The gene calls are TRBV29-1 and TRBJ2-1; tentative D call: TRBD2 (5 bases). The CDR3 consists of 16 residues. Germline V gene sequence: CDR1 SQVTM, CDR2 ANQGSEA. V shed 4 bases and J shed 2 bases, with 18 bases lying between them. CDR3 sequence (DNA): TGCAGCGTTGGGGGAGCGACGGGTTATACCTACAATGAGCAGTTCTTC. It encodes CSVGGATGYTYNEQFF.

By share, this clone ranks as medium-sized (0.01 to 0.1%). The rearrangement joins TRBV11-2 to TRBJ1-1, with a possible D match to TRBD1 (6 bases). CDR1 and CDR2 (germline): SGHAT, FQNNGV. V was cut by 5 bases and J by 7 bases, with 14 bases left in between. The CDR3 runs to 13 residues. The CDR3, as DNA: TGTGCCAGCAGCAATTCCGGACAGAATGAAGCTTTCTTT. It encodes CASSNSGQNEAFF.

This clone is medium-sized by share. The chain uses TRBV13 and TRBJ2-4; 10 bases align to TRBD2. The germline CDR1 and CDR2 sequences are PRHDT and FYEKMQ (reference sequence). The CDR3 consists of 19 residues. Unmatched junction bases numbered 13, after V lost 5 bases and J lost 0 bases. CDR3 in amino acids: CASSPLGLAGDLAKNIQYF. The CDR3 DNA follows: TGTGCCAGCAGCCCCCTTGGGCTAGCGGGGGACTTAGCCAAAAACATTCAGTACTTC.

In DNA, the CDR3 is TGTGCCATCAGTGAGTCGACAGGGGGCACAGATACGCAGTATTTT. Residues: CAISESTGGTDTQYF. The gene calls are TRBV10-3 and TRBJ2-3; the match to TRBD1 covers 8 bases. Germline loops: CDR1 ENHRY, CDR2 SYGVKD. The CDR3 loop spans 15 amino acids. Trimming took 0 bases from V and 1 from J; bases not matched to a gene: 0.

V usage is TRBV5-1 and J usage is TRBJ1-3, with 9 nucleotides matching TRBD1. The J segment lost 2 bases and the V segment lost 5 bases, leaving 8 bases of the junction unmatched. CDR1 is SGHRS and CDR2 is YFSETQ in the germline V gene. The CDR3 has 16 residues. The CDR3 protein is CASRLNYRGPGNTIYF. The CDR3 nucleotides are TGCGCCAGCAGATTAAACTACAGGGGGCCTGGAAACACCATATATTTT.

V is TRBV4-1 and J is TRBJ2-5; 10 nucleotides match TRBD2. The CDR3 has 17 amino acids. Germline CDR1 is MGHRA and CDR2 is YSYEKL. V lost 1 base and J lost 0; bases outside the gene matches: 5. The CDR3, as DNA: TGCGCCAGCAGCCAAGCGGCTAGCGGGGGAAACCAAGAGACCCAGTACTTC. Amino acid sequence: CASSQAASGGNQETQYF.

This clone was observed once. The J gene is TRBJ1-3, the V gene TRBV5-5; D is unresolved. The CDR3 runs to 15 residues. Germline lookup yields CDR1 SGHKS and CDR2 YYEKEE (reference sequence). Between the trimmed V and J ends, which lost 2 bases and 4 bases, there was a span of 13 bases. The CDR3 DNA sequence: TGTGCCAGCAGCTTCTATGGGAGTGCCGGAAACACCATATATTTT. This gives the protein CASSFYGSAGNTIYF.

This rearrangement joins TRBV6-6 to TRBJ1-5; 7 bases are shared with TRBD1. The J segment lost 4 bases and the V segment lost 6 bases, leaving 6 bases of the junction unmatched. The CDR3 is 14 amino acids. Germline CDR1 reads MNHNY; CDR2 reads SVGAGI (reference sequence). The CDR3 sequence: CASRYTGVNQPQHF. DNA of the CDR3: TGTGCCAGCAGGTATACAGGGGTTAATCAGCCCCAGCATTTT.

This clone has only a few counts. V gene TRBV7-9 combines with J gene TRBJ2-2, with 9 bases identical to TRBD1. Trimming cost V 5 bases and J 1 base; bases outside gene matches: 5. CDR1 and CDR2 from the germline V gene are SEHNR and FQNEAQ (reference sequence). This CDR3 comprises 16 residues. The CDR3 protein is CASSRGQGLNTGELFF. DNA of the CDR3: TGTGCCAGCAGCCGAGGACAGGGGCTGAACACCGGGGAGCTGTTTTTT.

In DNA form, the CDR3 reads TGTGCCAGCACCACCGACAGGGAGACACCCCTCCACTTT. This gives the protein CASTTDRETPLHF. The chain recombines TRBV6-6 with TRBJ1-6, with 7 bases matching TRBD1. The CDR3 is 13 amino acids. Per germline, CDR1 MNHNY and CDR2 SVGAGI (reference sequence). Trimming at V came to 7 bases and at J to 11 bases, leaving 8 bases not matched to a gene.